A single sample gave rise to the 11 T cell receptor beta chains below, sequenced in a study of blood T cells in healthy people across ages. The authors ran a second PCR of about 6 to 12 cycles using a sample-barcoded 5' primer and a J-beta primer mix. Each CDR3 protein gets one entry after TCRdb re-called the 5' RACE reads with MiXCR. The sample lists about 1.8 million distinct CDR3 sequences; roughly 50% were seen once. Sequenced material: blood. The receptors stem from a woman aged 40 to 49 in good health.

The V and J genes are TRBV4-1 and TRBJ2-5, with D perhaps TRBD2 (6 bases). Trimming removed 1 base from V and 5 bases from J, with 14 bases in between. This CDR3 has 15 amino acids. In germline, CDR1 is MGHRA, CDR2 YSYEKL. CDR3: CASSQVAVAGETQYF. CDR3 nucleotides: TGCGCCAGCAGCCAAGTAGCGGTGGCAGGGGAGACCCAGTACTTC.

CDR3 coding DNA: TGTGCCATCAGTCGGTTGGGTATGAACACTGAAGCTTTCTTT. Amino acid sequence: CAISRLGMNTEAFF. V gene TRBV10-3 combines with J gene TRBJ1-1, with D unresolved. Trimming pared 5 bases from V and 0 bases from J, leaving 10 bases between. CDR3 size: 14 residues. Germline-derived CDR1 and CDR2 are ENHRY and SYGVKD.

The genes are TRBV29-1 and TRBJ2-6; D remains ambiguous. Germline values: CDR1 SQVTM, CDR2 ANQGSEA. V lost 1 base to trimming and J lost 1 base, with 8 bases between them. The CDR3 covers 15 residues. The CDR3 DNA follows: TGCAGCGTTGAAGGCGAGGTTTCTGGGGCCAACGTCCTGACTTTC. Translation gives CSVEGEVSGANVLTF.

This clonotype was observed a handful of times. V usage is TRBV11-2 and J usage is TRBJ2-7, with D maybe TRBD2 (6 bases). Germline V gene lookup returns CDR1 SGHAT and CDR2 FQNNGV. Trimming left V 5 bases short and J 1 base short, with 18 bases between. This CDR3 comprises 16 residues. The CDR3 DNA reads TGTGCCAGCAGCAAATGGACGGGGGAGGCGTCCTACGAGCAGTACTTC. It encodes CASSKWTGEASYEQYF.

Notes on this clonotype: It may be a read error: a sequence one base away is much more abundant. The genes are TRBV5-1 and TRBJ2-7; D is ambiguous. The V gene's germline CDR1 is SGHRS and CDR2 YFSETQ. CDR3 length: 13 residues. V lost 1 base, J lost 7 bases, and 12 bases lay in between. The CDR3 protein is CASSLIEANEQYF. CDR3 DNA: TGCGCCAGCAGCTTGATCGAGGCCAATGAGCAGTACTTC.

The CDR3 protein is CASSVDNSEVTQYF. The CDR3 DNA reads as TGTGCCAGCAGCGTAGACAACTCCGAGGTCACCCAGTACTTC. V and J are TRBV9 and TRBJ2-7; D is unresolved. CDR3 size: 14 residues. Germline CDR1 and CDR2: SGDLS and YYNGEE. Trimming removed 0 bases at V and 10 bases at J, with 17 bases between.

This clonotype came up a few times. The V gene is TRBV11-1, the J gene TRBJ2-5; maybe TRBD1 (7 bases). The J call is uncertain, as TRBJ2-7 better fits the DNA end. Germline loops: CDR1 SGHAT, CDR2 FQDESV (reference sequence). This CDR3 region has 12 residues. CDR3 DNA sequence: TGTGCCAGCGGCGGGACAGCCTACGAGCAGTACTTC. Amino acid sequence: CASGGTAYEQYF.

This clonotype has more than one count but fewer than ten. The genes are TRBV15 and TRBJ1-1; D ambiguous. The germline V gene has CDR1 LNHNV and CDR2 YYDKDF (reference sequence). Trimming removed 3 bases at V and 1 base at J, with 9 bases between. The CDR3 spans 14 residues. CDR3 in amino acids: CATSRRVGNTEAFF. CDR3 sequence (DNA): TGTGCCACCAGCAGGCGGGTGGGGAACACTGAAGCTTTCTTT.

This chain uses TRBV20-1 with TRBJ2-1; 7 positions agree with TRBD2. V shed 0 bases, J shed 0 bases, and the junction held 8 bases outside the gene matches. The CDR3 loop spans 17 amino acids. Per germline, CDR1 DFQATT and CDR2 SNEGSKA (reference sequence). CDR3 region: CSARDPSGVSSYNEQFF. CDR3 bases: TGCAGTGCTAGAGACCCGAGCGGGGTAAGCTCCTACAATGAGCAGTTCTTC.

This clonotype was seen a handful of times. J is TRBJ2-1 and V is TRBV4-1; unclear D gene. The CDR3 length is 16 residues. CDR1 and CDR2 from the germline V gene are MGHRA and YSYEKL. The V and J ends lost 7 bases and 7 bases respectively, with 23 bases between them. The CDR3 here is CASNTSPDLIRNEQFF. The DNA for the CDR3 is TGCGCCAGCAACACGTCCCCGGACCTGATCAGGAATGAGCAGTTCTTC.

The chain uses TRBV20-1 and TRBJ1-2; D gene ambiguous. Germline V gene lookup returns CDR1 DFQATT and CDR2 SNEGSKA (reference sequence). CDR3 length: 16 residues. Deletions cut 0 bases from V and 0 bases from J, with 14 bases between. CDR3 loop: CSARDRVAGSNYGYTF. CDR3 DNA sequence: TGCAGTGCTAGAGATCGGGTGGCAGGATCTAACTATGGCTACACCTTC.